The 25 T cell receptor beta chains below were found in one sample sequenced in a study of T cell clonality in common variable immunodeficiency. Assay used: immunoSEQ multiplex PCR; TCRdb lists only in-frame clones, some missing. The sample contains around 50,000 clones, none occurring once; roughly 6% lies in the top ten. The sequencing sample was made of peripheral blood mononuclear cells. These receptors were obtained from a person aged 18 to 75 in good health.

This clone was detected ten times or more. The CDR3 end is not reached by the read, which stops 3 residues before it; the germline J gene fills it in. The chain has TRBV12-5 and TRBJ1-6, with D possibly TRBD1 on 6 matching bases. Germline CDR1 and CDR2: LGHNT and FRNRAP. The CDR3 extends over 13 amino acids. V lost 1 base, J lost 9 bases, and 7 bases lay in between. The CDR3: CASGLEQGSPLHF. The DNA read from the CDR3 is TGTGCTAGTGGTTTGGAACAGGGTTCACCC.

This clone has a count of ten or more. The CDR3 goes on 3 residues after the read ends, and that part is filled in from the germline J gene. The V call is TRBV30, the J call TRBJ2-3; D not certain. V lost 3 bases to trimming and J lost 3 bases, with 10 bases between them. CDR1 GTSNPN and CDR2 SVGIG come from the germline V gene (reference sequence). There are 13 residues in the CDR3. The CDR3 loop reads CAWSLVRTDTQYF. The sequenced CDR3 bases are TGTGCCTGGAGCCTAGTGCGGACAGATACG.

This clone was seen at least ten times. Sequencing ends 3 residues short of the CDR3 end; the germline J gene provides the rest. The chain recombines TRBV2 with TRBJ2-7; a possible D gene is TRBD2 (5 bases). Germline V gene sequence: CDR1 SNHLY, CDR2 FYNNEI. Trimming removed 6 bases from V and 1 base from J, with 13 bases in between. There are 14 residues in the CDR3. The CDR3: CASSRLPTSYEQYF. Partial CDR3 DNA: TGTGCCAGCAGCCGACTACCTACTTCCTACGAG.

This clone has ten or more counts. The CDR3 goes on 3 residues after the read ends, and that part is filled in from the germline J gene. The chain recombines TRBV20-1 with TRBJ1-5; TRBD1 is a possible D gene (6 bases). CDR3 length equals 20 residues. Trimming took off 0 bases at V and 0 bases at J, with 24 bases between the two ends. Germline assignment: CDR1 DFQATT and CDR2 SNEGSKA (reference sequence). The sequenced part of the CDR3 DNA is TGCAGTGCTAGAGATTCGGAGAAAGCAGGGGCTCTCCTTAGCAATCAGCCC. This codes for CSARDSEKAGALLSNQP. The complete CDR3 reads CSARDSEKAGALLSNQPQHF.

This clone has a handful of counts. The CDR3 reads CASSEVGQGGETQYF. CDR3 DNA, as far as it was read: TGTGCCAGCAGTGAAGTGGGACAGGGAGGAGAGACG. The chain recombines TRBV2 with TRBJ2-3; 9 bases are shared with TRBD1. The CDR3 goes on 3 residues after the read ends, and that part is filled in from the germline J gene. In germline, CDR1 is SNHLY, CDR2 FYNNEI. This CDR3 is built from 15 residues.

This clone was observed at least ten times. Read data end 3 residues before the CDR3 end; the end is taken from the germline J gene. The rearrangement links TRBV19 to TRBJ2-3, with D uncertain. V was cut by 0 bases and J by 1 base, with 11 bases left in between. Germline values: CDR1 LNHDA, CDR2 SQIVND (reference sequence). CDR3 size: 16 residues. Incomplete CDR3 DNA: TGTGCCAGTAGTATAGAGGGCAGCCACCGCACAGATACG. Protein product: CASSIEGSHRTDT. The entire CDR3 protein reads CASSIEGSHRTDTQYF.

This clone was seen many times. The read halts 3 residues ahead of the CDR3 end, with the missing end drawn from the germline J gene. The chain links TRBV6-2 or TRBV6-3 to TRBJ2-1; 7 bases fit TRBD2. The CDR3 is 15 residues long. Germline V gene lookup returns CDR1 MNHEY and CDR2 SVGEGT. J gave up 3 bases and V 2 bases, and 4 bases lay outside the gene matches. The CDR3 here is CASSYRAGDYNEQFF. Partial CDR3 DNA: TGTGCCAGCAGTTACCGGGCGGGGGACTACAATGAG.

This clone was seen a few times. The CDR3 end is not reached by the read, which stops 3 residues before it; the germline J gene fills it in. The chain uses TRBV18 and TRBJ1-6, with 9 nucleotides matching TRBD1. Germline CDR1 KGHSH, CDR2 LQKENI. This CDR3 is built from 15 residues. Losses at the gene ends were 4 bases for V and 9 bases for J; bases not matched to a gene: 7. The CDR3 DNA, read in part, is TGTGCCAGCTCACAGGTGGGGACAGGGTCTTCACCC. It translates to CASSQVGTGSSP. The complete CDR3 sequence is CASSQVGTGSSPLHF.

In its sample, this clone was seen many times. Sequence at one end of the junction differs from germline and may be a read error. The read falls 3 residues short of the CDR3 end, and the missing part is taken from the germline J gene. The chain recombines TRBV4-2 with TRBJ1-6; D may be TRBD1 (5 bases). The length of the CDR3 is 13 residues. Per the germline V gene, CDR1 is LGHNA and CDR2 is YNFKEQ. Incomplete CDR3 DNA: TGCGCCAGCAGTGAGACAGTCGGTTCACCC. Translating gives CASSETVGSP. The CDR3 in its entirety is CASSETVGSPLHF.

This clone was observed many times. CDR3 sequence: CASSLVSSGVGGELFF. The DNA read from the CDR3 is TGTGCCAGCAGTTTGGTGTCTAGCGGGGTAGGCGGGGAG. The rearrangement uses TRBV27 and TRBJ2-2, with 9 bases that match TRBD2. The read stops 3 residues short of the end of the CDR3; the missing end is completed from the germline J gene. The junction had 9 bases not matched to a gene; V was cut back by 3 bases and J by 7 bases. This CDR3 is built from 16 residues. Germline V gives CDR1 MNHEY, CDR2 SMNVEV (reference sequence).

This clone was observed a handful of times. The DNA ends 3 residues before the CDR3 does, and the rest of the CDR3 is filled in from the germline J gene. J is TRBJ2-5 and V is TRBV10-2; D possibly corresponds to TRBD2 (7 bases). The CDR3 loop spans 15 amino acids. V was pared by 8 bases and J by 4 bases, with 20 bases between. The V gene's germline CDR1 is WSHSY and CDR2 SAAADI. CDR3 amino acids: CASGGTGGIGETQYF. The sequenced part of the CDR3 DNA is TGCGCCAGCGGGGGCACGGGGGGAATCGGAGAGACC.

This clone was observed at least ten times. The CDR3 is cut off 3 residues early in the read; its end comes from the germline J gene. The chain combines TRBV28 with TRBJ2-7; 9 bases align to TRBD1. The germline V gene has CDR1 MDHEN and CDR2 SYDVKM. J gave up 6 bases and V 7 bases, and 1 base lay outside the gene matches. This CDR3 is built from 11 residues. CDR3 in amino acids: CASNRGREQYF. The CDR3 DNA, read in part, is TGTGCCAGCAACAGGGGGCGCGAG.

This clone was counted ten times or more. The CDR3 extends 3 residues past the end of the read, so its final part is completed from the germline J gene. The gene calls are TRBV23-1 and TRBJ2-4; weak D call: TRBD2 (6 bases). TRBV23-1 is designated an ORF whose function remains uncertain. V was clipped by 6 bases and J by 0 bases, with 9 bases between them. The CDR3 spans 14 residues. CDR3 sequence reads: CASRRGLAKNIQYF. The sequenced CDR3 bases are TGCGCCAGCAGGAGGGGACTAGCCAAAAACATT.

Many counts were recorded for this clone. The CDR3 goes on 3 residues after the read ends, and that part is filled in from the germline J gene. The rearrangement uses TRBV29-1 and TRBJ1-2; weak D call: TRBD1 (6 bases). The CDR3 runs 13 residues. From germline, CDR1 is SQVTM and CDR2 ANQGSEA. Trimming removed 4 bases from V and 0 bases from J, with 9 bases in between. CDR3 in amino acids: CSVVQGSNYGYTF. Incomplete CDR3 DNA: TGCAGCGTTGTACAGGGTTCTAACTATGGC. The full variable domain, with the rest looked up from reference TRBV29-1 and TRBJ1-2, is SAVISQKPSRDICQRGTSLTIQCQVDSQVTMMFWYRQQPGQSLTLIATANQGSEATYESGFVIDKFPISRPNLTFSTLTVSNMSPEDSSIYLCSVVQGSNYGYTFGSGTRLTVV.

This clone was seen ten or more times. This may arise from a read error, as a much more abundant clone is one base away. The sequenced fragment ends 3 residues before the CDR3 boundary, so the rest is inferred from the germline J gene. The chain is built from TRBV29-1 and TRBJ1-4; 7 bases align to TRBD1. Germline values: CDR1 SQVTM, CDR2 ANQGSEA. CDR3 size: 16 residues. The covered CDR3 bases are TGCAGCGTTGATCCAGGGGGGCAAGATGGGGCCAACGTA. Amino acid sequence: CSVDPGGQDGANV. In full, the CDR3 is CSVDPGGQDGANVLFF.

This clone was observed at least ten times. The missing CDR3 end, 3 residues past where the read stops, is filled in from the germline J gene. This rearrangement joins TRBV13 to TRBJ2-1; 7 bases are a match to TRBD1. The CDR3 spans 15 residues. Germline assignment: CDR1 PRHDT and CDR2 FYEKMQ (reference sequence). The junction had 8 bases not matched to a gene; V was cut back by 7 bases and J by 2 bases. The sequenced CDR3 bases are TGTGCCAGCACCCAGAGGGGGACAGCCTACAATGAG. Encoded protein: CASTQRGTAYNE. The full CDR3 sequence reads CASTQRGTAYNEQFF.

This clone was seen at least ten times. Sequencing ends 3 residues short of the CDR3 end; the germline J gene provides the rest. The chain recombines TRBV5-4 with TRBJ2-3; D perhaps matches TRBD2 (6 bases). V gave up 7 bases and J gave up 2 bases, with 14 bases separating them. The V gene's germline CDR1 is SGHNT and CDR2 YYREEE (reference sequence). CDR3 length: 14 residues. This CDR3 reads CASQASGYTDTQYF. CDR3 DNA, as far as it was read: TGTGCCAGCCAGGCAAGCGGGTACACAGATACG.

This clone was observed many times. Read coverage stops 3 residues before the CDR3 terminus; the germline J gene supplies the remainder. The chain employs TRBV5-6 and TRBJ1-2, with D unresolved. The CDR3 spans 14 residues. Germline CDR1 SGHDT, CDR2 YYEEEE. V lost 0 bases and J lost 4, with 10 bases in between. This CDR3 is CASSLGVGFYGYTF. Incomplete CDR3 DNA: TGTGCCAGCAGCTTGGGGGTAGGGTTCTATGGC.

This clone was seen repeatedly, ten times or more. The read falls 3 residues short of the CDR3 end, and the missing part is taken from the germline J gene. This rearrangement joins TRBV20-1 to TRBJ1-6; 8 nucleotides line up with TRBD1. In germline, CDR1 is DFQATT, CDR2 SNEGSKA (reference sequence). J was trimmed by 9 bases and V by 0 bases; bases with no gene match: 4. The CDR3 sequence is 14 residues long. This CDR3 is CSARDSGGASPLHF. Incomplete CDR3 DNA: TGCAGTGCTAGAGATTCAGGGGGCGCTTCACCC.

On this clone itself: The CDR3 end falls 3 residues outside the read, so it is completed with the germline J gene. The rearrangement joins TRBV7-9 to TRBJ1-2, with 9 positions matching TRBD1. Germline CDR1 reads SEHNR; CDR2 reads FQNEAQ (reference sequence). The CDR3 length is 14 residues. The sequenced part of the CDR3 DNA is TGTGCCAGCAGCTTCCGGGACAGGGCCTACGAC. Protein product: CASSFRDRAYD. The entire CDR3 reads CASSFRDRAYDYTF. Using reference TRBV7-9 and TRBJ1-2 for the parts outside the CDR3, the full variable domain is DTGVSQNPRHKITKRGQNVTFRCDPISEHNRLYWYRQTLGQGPEFLTYFQNEAQLEKSRLLSDRFSAERPKGSFSTLEIQRTEQGDSAMYLCASSFRDRAYDYTFGSGTRLTVV.

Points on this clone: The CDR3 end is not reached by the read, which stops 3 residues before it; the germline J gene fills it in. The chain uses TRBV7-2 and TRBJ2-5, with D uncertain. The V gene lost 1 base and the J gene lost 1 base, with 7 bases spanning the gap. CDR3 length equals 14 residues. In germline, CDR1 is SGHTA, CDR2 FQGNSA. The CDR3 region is CASSLDSLQETQYF. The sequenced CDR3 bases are TGTGCCAGCAGCTTAGACAGTCTCCAAGAGACC.

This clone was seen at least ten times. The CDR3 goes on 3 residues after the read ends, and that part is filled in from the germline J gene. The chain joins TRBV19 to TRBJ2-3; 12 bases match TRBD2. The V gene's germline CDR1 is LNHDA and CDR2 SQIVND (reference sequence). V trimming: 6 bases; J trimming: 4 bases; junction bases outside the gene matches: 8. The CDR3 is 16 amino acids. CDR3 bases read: TGTGCCAGTAGCCGACTAGCGGGGGCCGGGTCAGATACG. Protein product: CASSRLAGAGSDT. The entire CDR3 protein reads CASSRLAGAGSDTQYF.

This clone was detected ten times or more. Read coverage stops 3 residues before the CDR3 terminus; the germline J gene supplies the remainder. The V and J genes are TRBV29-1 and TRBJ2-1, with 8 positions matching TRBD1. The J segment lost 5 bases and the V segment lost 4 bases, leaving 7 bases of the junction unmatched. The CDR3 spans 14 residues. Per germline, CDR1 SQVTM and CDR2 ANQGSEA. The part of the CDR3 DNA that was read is TGCAGCGTTGGAGGACAGGGCCGAAACAATGAG. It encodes CSVGGQGRNNE. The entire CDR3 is CSVGGQGRNNEQFF.

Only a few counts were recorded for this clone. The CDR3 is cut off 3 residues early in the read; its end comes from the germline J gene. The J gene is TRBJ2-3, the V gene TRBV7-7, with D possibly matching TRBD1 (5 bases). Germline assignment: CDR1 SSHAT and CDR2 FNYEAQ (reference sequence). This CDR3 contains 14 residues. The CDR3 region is CASSLSWGRATQYF. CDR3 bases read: TGTGCCAGCAGCTTATCCTGGGGCAGAGCGACG.

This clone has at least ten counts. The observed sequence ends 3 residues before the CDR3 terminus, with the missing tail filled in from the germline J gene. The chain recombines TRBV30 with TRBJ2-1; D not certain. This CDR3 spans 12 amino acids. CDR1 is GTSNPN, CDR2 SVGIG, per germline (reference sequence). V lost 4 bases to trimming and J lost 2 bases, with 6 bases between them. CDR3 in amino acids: CAWTSPYNEQFF. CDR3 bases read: TGTGCCTGGACTTCCCCCTACAATGAG.